The 19 T cell receptor beta chains below were found in one sample sequenced in a study of molecular identifiers for immune sequencing clone quantification. TCRdb processed the PCR reads anew with MiXCR; each CDR3 protein has one entry. The table has 70,000 to 95,000 distinct CDR3 sequences, under 20% seen once. Material for sequencing was naive CD8+ T cells from blood, with Jurkat cell RNA spiked in. Subset described: FACS-sorted CD8+CD4-CCR7+CD45RA+ naive T cells. The receptors derive from a human donor in good health. Some libraries in this study had Jurkat cell RNA spiked in.

This clonotype was seen ten or more times. The chain is built from TRBV4-1 and TRBJ2-3, with 13 bases lining up with TRBD2. This CDR3 is built from 17 residues. The J segment lost 2 bases and the V segment lost 4 bases, leaving 6 bases of the junction unmatched. The V gene's germline CDR1 is MGHRA and CDR2 YSYEKL. The CDR3 spells CASSLLAGGPSTDTQYF. CDR3 nucleotide sequence: TGCGCCAGCAGCCTACTAGCGGGGGGGCCCTCCACAGATACGCAGTATTTT.

Concerning this clonotype: This clone may be a read error of a much larger clone one base away. The genes are TRBV12-3 or TRBV12-4 and TRBJ2-6; TRBD2 matches at 13 bases. The CDR3 is made up of 18 amino acids. The CDR3 reads CVSSPGLAGIAGANVLTF. In nucleotides, the CDR3 is TGTGTCAGCAGCCCGGGACTAGCGGGAATTGCTGGGGCCAACGTCCTGACTTTC.

This clonotype was seen ten or more times. The chain carries TRBV7-3 and TRBJ2-1; 7 nucleotides line up with TRBD2. CDR1 SGHTA and CDR2 FQGTGA come from the germline V gene. The CDR3 totals 16 residues. J gave up 0 bases and V 5 bases, and 7 bases lay outside the gene matches. In DNA, the CDR3 is TGTGCCAGCAGCATGGACGGCGGGAGCTCCTACAATGAGCAGTTCTTC. Residues: CASSMDGGSSYNEQFF.

The V call is TRBV7-9, the J call TRBJ2-5; possibly TRBD2 for D (5 bases). Trimming took 1 base from V and 7 from J, leaving 25 bases between them. The germline gives CDR1 SEHNR, CDR2 FQNEAQ (reference sequence). This CDR3 region has 18 residues. The CDR3 region has the DNA TGTGCCAGCAGCTTAGGAGTCAGTCAGCTCCAGAACGCGGGGACCCAGTACTTC. It yields the protein CASSLGVSQLQNAGTQYF.

The table lists this clonotype with many counts. The chain combines TRBV5-6 with TRBJ2-1, with 7 nucleotides matching TRBD1. The J segment lost 3 bases and the V segment lost 4 bases, leaving 4 bases of the junction unmatched. This CDR3 is 14 amino acids long. Germline V lookup: CDR1 SGHDT, CDR2 YYEEEE. CDR3 in DNA: TGTGCCAGCAGCCTCGGACAGGACTACAATGAGCAGTTCTTC. Translating it yields CASSLGQDYNEQFF. Complete variable domain (other parts from reference TRBV5-6 and TRBJ2-1): DAGVTQSPTHLIKTRGQQVTLRCSPKSGHDTVSWYQQALGQGPQFIFQYYEEEERQRGNFPDRFSGHQFPNYSSELNVNALLLGDSALYLCASSLGQDYNEQFFGPGTRLTVL.

This chain connects TRBV12-3 or TRBV12-4 to TRBJ2-1; 7 nucleotides align to TRBD1. J was trimmed by 6 bases and V by 6 bases; bases with no gene match: 20. The CDR3 is made up of 18 amino acids. In nucleotides, the CDR3 is TGTGCCAGCAGCCAAAGGCGGACAGGACTCGTGGGGTCCAATGAGCAGTTCTTC. Its translation is CASSQRRTGLVGSNEQFF.

This clonotype was counted many times. V and J are TRBV20-1 and TRBJ2-7; 10 positions agree with TRBD2. Germline-derived CDR1 and CDR2 are DFQATT and SNEGSKA (reference sequence). V lost 0 bases and J lost 1; bases outside the gene matches: 12. CDR3 length equals 18 residues. The CDR3 DNA follows: TGCAGTGCTAGAGACCTAGCGGGAGATGTTACCCCATCCTACGAGCAGTACTTC. Protein: CSARDLAGDVTPSYEQYF.

Notes on this clonotype: A much larger clone differs from this one at a single base, so this may be a read error. The gene calls are TRBV6-5 and TRBJ2-3; 12 bases align to TRBD2. V shed 6 bases, J shed 6 bases, and the junction held 13 bases outside the gene matches. The CDR3 sequence is 17 residues long. The germline V gene has CDR1 MNHEY and CDR2 SVGAGI. CDR3 in amino acids: CASSPRTSGIERDTQYF. In nucleotides, the CDR3 is TGTGCCAGCAGCCCCCGGACTAGCGGGATAGAAAGGGATACGCAGTATTTT.

This clonotype appeared a few times. The chain joins TRBV27 to TRBJ1-6, with D unclear. V lost 5 bases to trimming and J lost 3 bases, with 17 bases between them. The CDR3 length is 17 residues. Germline lookup yields CDR1 MNHEY and CDR2 SMNVEV (reference sequence). CDR3 in DNA: TGTGCCAGCAGTCCCATAACTCTGACCCGCTATAATTCACCCCTCCACTTT. Translation: CASSPITLTRYNSPLHF.

This clonotype was counted at least ten times. The rearrangement joins TRBV6-5 to TRBJ1-1; tentative D call: TRBD1 (5 bases). V lost 6 bases and J lost 1, with 9 bases in between. Germline V lookup: CDR1 MNHEY, CDR2 SVGAGI. The length of the CDR3 is 13 residues. The chain's CDR3 is CASRTDTNTEAFF. The CDR3 nucleotides are TGTGCCAGCAGAACGGACACGAACACTGAAGCTTTCTTT.

This clonotype was picked up many times. This sequence joins TRBV14 and TRBJ2-3, with TRBD2 matching over 13 bases. V trimming: 7 bases; J trimming: 2 bases; junction bases outside the gene matches: 6. The CDR3 is 16 residues long. CDR1 SGHDN and CDR2 FVKESK come from the germline V gene. CDR3 nucleotides: TGTGCCAGCACCCCGACTAGCGGGGGGCTCACAGATACGCAGTATTTT. This gives the protein CASTPTSGGLTDTQYF.

This clonotype was recorded many times. The chain has TRBV5-8 and TRBJ2-7; 10 nucleotides match TRBD2. Looked up from germline, CDR1 is SGHTS and CDR2 is YDEGEE. This CDR3 is built from 16 residues. V was pared by 0 bases and J by 8 bases, with 11 bases of the junction left unmatched. The CDR3 DNA sequence: TGTGCCAGCAGCTTGGCAGTTGGCCTAGCGGGAGAACAGCAGTACTTC. Residues: CASSLAVGLAGEQQYF.

Of note for this clonotype: A read error may be the cause here, since a much bigger clone is one base away. This sequence joins TRBV4-1 and TRBJ2-3; 7 bases map to TRBD2. Germline assignment: CDR1 MGHRA and CDR2 YSYEKL. The CDR3 has 18 amino acids. With V trimmed by 4 bases and J by 2 bases, 15 bases remained unmatched. The CDR3 sequence is CASSPGPPSGANTDTQYF. The CDR3 nucleotides are TGCGCCAGCAGCCCGGGGCCCCCTAGCGGAGCTAACACAGATACGCAGTATTTT.

This clonotype was seen repeatedly, ten times or more. J is TRBJ1-1 and V is TRBV19; D not resolved. V was pared by 8 bases and J by 6 bases, with 13 bases between. The CDR3 has 12 amino acids. CDR1 and CDR2 (germline): LNHDA, SQIVND (reference sequence). The CDR3 reads CASALPVSEAFF. The DNA for the CDR3 is TGTGCCAGTGCCCTTCCGGTCTCTGAAGCTTTCTTT.

With respect to this clonotype: A read error may explain this, as a much larger clone is one base away. V is TRBV19 and J is TRBJ2-7, with D perhaps TRBD1 (6 bases). In germline, CDR1 is LNHDA, CDR2 SQIVND (reference sequence). Trimming pared 3 bases from V and 0 bases from J, leaving 12 bases between. This CDR3 region has 15 residues. The CDR3 DNA reads TGTGCCAGTAGTATGGGCAGGGGAACCTCCTACGAGCAGTACTTC. It translates to CASSMGRGTSYEQYF.

The rearrangement links TRBV29-1 to TRBJ1-4; 10 bases are a match to TRBD1. CDR1 and CDR2 from the germline V gene are SQVTM and ANQGSEA. This CDR3 is built from 14 residues. J was trimmed by 2 bases and V by 7 bases; bases with no gene match: 4. In DNA, the CDR3 is TGCAGCGCTCAGACAGGGGGCACTAATGAAAAACTGTTTTTT. Encoded protein: CSAQTGGTNEKLFF.

This clonotype showed up many times. This chain uses TRBV12-3 or TRBV12-4 with TRBJ1-2; unclear D gene. V was cut by 0 bases and J by 1 base, with 15 bases left in between. This CDR3 comprises 17 residues. CDR3 residues: CASSLADSGPYNYGYTF. CDR3 nucleotide sequence: TGTGCCAGCAGTTTAGCGGATAGCGGACCTTATAACTATGGCTACACCTTC.

Points on this clonotype: This clone may be a read error of a much larger clone one base away. The chain joins TRBV19 to TRBJ2-5; TRBD2 matches 7 bases. The CDR3 runs to 14 residues. After removal of 6 bases from V and 1 base from J, the junction contained 5 bases not matched to a gene. CDR1 LNHDA and CDR2 SQIVND come from the germline V gene (reference sequence). The CDR3 protein is CASSRDYIQETQYF. Here the CDR3 DNA reads TGTGCCAGTAGCCGGGACTACATCCAAGAGACCCAGTACTTC.

As concerns this clonotype: This could be a read error, since a much larger clone is one nucleotide away. The chain uses TRBV19 and TRBJ2-5; tentatively, D is TRBD1 (6 bases). CDR1 is LNHDA and CDR2 is SQIVND in the germline V gene (reference sequence). CDR3 length: 15 residues. CDR3 sequence: CASSASGQSKETQHF. CDR3 nucleotides: TGTGCCAGTAGTGCCTCCGGACAGTCTAAAGAGACCCAGCACTTC.